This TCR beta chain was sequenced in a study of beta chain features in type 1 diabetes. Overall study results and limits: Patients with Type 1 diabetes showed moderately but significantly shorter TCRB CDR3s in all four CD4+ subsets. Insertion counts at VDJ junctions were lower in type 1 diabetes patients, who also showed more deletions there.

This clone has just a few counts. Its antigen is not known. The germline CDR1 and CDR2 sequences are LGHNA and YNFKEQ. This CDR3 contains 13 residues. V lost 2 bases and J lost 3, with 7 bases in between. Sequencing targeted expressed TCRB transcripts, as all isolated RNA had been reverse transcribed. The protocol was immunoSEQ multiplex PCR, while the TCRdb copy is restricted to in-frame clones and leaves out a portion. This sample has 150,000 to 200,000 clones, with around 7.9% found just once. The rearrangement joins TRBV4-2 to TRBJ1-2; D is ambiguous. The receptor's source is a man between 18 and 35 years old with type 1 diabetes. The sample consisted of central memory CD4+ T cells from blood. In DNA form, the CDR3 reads TGTGCCAGCAGCCAATCGTTTGACTATGGCTACACCTTC. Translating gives CASSQSFDYGYTF.